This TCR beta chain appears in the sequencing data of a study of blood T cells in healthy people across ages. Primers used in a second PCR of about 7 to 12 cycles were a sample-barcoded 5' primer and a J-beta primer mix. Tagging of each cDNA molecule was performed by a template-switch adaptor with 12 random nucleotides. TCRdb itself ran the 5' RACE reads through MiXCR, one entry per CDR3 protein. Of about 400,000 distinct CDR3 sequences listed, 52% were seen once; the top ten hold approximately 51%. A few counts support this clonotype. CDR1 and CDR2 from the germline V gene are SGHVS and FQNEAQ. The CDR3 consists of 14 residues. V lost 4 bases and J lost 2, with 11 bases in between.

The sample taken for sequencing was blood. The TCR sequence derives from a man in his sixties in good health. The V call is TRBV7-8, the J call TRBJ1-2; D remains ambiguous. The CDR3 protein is CASSSDGENYGYTF. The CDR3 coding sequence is TGTGCCAGCAGCTCCGACGGGGAAAACTATGGCTACACCTTC.